These T cell receptor beta chains were read from a single sample in a study of beta chain features in type 1 diabetes. Data came from immunoSEQ multiplex PCR; TCRdb stores just in-frame clones and leaves some out. Among 120,000 to 150,000 clones listed, under 60% were seen once. The sample consisted of Tregs from blood. The receptor set was obtained from a young man in good health. CDR3s leave out the opening cysteine and the closing phenylalanine or tryptophan. The order of the fields is D gene, J gene, V gene, clone size, CDR3 length, CDR3 protein. D genes are given only for firm matches. The size entry is marked missing in some rows and otherwise reads once, few, many or a size class.

. | TRBJ1-5 | TRBV6-1 | few | 13 | ASSQALTGSQPQH
TRBD1 | TRBJ1-2 | TRBV6-5 | few | 13 | ASSYRQGVGYGYT
. | TRBJ1-3 | TRBV5-6 | . | 13 | ASSWDLSSGNTIY
. | TRBJ1-1 | TRBV14 | . | 12 | ASSPGSFLGEAF
TRBD1 | TRBJ1-5 | TRBV6-4 | . | 14 | ASSGQGGLSNQPQH
TRBD1 | TRBJ2-3 | TRBV4-2 | few | 14 | ASSPGQGMSTDTQY
TRBD2 | TRBJ2-1 | TRBV10-3 | . | 13 | AISEWAGVRNEQF
TRBD1 | TRBJ1-6 | TRBV5-1 | . | 12 | ASSWDRENSPLH
. | TRBJ2-7 | TRBV19 | . | 13 | ASSIRGGSSYEQY
. | TRBJ1-1 | TRBV19 | . | 11 | ATSGVRNTEAF
. | TRBJ2-1 | TRBV4-3 | . | 11 | ASSQELSSGVF
. | TRBJ2-2 | TRBV7-9 | . | 14 | ASSLSAGSSTGELF
TRBD1 | TRBJ2-1 | TRBV14 | . | 15 | ASSQGQGANRLYEQF
. | . | TRBV15 | . | 9 | ATSRASEQY
. | TRBJ2-5 | TRBV5-1 | . | 12 | ASSLPGVLETQY
. | TRBJ2-7 | TRBV25-1 | . | 12 | ASSEAEGLHEQY
TRBD1 | TRBJ2-1 | TRBV28 | . | 13 | ASRPWTGGGNEQF
. | TRBJ2-1 | TRBV11-2 | . | 13 | ASSTHRDTRLEQF
. | TRBJ2-4 | TRBV25-1 | . | 14 | ASSDQGAGAKNIQY
. | TRBJ2-3 | TRBV18 | . | 10 | ASSPSTDTQY
. | TRBJ1-6 | TRBV29-1 | once | 11 | SAARDYNSPLH
TRBD2 | TRBJ2-7 | TRBV7-2 | . | 14 | ASSSSGTSGRYEQY
TRBD1 | TRBJ2-6 | TRBV18 | . | 16 | ASSPLGQIFSGANVLT
. | TRBJ2-6 | TRBV7-2 | . | 15 | ASSFPVRHSGANVLT
. | TRBJ1-2 | TRBV6-1 | few | 15 | ASSEQPGHAINYGYT
TRBD1 | TRBJ1-5 | TRBV19 | . | 14 | ASSYATGGGNQPQH
. | TRBJ1-1 | TRBV9 | . | 13 | ASSVVQGIRAEAF
TRBD1 | TRBJ1-1 | TRBV29-1 | . | 11 | SVLDRADTEAF
TRBD1 | TRBJ1-2 | TRBV7-2 | . | 12 | ASSFGQGRYGYT